The subject of this entry is one TCR beta chain. As yet, its antigen is unknown. Germline lookup yields CDR1 SGHKS and CDR2 YYEKEE (reference sequence). This CDR3 contains 15 residues. Naive CD8+ T lymphocytes were specified as CD45RO-CCR7+CD27+CD95-. The TRB cDNA libraries were prepared by 5' RACE with UMI labels. TCRdb reprocessed the 5' RACE reads, with one entry per CDR3 protein and no DNA. The record lists around 90,000 distinct CDR3 sequences, of which the ten most abundant hold 1.1%. The data stem from a study of CXCR3-negative and CXCR3-positive naive CD8 T cells. The study's findings and limits: High diversity, comparable across both naive subsets, contrasted with much lower diversity in memory CD8+ cells. Similar TRBV-TRBJ usage characterized naive CXCR3-negative and CXCR3-positive cells; memory cells differed.

This TCR came from a human donor in good health. Some clones in this sample may be carry-over from other donors' samples. Sequencing used naive CXCR3- CD8+ T cells from blood. Subset specified: CD45RO-CCR7+CD27+CD95- naive CD8+ T cells lacking CXCR3 (TNR3-). The chain uses TRBV5-5 and TRBJ2-1; TCRdb picks TRBD2, but there is no DNA to check that call. The CDR3: CASSLQLVEVNEQFF.